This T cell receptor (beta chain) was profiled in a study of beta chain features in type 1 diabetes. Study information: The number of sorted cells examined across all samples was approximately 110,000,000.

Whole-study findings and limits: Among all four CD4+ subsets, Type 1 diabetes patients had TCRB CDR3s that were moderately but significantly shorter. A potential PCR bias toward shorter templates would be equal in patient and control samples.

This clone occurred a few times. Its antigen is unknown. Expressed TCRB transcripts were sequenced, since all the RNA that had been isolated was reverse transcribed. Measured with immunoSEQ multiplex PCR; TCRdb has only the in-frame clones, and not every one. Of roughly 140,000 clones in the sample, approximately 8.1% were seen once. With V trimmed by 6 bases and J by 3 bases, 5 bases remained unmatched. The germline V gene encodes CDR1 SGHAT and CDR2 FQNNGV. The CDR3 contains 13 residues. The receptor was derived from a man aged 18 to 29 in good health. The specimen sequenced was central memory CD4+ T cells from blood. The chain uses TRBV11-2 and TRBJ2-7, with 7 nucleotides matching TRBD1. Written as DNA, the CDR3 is TGTGCCAGCAGTCTAACAGGGGACTACGAGCAGTACTTC. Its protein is CASSLTGDYEQYF. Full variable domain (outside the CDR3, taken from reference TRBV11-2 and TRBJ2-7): EAGVAQSPRYKIIEKRQSVAFWCNPISGHATLYWYQQILGQGPKLLIQFQNNGVVDDSQLPKDRFSAERLKGVDSTLKIQPAKLEDSAVYLCASSLTGDYEQYFGPGTRLTVT.